The subject of this entry is one T cell receptor (beta chain). Its cognate antigen is unknown. Unique molecular identifiers had been added to the TCR beta cDNA libraries. MiXCR, applied by TCRdb to the PCR reads, yields one record per CDR3 protein. The table has some 690,000 distinct CDR3 sequences, approximately 60% seen once. The CDR3 is made up of 14 amino acids. The germline CDR1 and CDR2 sequences are SNHLY and FYNNEI. Trimming removed 2 bases from V and 3 bases from J, with 5 bases in between. These data are taken from a study of post-analysis software for immune sequencing data. Study findings and constraints: Among four or five TRBV segments more frequent in patients than controls were TRBV5-6, TRBV5-1 and TRBV20-1.

The V call is TRBV2, the J call TRBJ1-6, with D hard to call. The sample was blood. The receptor was derived from a girl aged 2 to 9 with multiple sclerosis. The CDR3 bases are TGTGCCAGCAGTGAACCCGACTATAATTCACCCCTCCACTTT. Its translation: CASSEPDYNSPLHF.